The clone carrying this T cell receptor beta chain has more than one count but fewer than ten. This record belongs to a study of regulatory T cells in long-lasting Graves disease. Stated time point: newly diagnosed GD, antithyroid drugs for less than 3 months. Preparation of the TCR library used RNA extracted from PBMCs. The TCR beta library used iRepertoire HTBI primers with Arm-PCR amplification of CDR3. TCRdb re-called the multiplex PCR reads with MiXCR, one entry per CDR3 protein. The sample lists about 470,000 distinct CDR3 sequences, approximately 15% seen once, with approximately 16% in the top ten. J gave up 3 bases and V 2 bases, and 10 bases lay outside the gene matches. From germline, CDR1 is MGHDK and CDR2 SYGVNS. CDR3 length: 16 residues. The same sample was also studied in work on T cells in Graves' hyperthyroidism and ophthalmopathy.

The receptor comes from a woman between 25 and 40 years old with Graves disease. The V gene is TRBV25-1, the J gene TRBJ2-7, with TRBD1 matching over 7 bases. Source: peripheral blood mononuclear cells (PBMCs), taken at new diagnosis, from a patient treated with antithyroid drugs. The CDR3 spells CASSEEGRGKNYEQYF. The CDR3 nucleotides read TGTGCCAGCAGTGAAGAGGGCAGGGGGAAAAACTACGAGCAGTACTTC.